Listed below are T cell receptor beta chains from one sample, sequenced in a study of T cells in localized non-small cell lung cancer. The method was immunoSEQ multiplex PCR; TCRdb's version includes in-frame clones alone and lacks a portion of them. The data hold 50,000 or so clones, with over 80% observed a single time. The sequences come from peripheral blood, collected before any cancer treatment. The receptors here all came from an older female donor with stage II squamous cell lung carcinoma. The CDR3 runs from the conserved cysteine through the conserved F or W. D genes are given only for firm matches. Not every row has a clone size; where given, it reads once, few, many or a size class.

j_call,clone_size,d_call,v_call,cdr3_length,cdr3_nt,cdr3_aa
TRBJ1-5,many,NA,TRBV19,19,TGTGCCAGTAGTAGGCATCTGAGGTACAGGGCTGTTAGCAATCAGCCCCAGCATTTT,CASSRHLRYRAVSNQPQHF
TRBJ2-5,NA,NA,TRBV9,16,TGTGCCAGCAGCGTAGGGGGCGCGGGGACGGAGGAGACCCAGTACTTC,CASSVGGAGTEETQYF
TRBJ1-2,NA,NA,TRBV7-9,13,TGTGCCAGCAGCTTAGACCAAAAAAGGGCCTACACCTTC,CASSLDQKRAYTF
TRBJ1-2,NA,NA,TRBV7-9,17,TGTGCCAGCAGCCCCAGTGGTGGGGGGACCTCTAACTATGGCTACACCTTC,CASSPSGGGTSNYGYTF
TRBJ2-2,NA,NA,TRBV4-1,15,TGCGCCAGCAGCCAAAGCCCGCGGAACACCGGGGAGCTGTTTTTT,CASSQSPRNTGELFF
TRBJ1-1,NA,NA,TRBV18,13,TGTGCCAGCTCACCCCTTACGGTAGCTGAAGCTTTCTTT,CASSPLTVAEAFF
TRBJ1-1,NA,TRBD1,TRBV18,13,TGTGCCAGCTCCACAGGGGGGGTCACTGAAGCTTTCTTT,CASSTGGVTEAFF
TRBJ1-5,NA,NA,TRBV19,14,TGTGCCAGTAGTCCGGGGGGGGCCAATCAGCCCCAGCATTTT,CASSPGGANQPQHF
TRBJ1-2,NA,NA,TRBV10-2,13,TGCGCCAGCAGTGCGGCTGTGGACTATGGCTACACCTTC,CASSAAVDYGYTF
TRBJ2-7,few,NA,TRBV21-1,14,TGTGCCAGCAGCAACAAACAGGGGAGGTACGAGCAGTACTTC,CASSNKQGRYEQYF
TRBJ1-4,NA,NA,TRBV2,15,TGTGCCAGCAGAGCCCTCAGGGGAACTAATGAAAAACTGTTTTTT,CASRALRGTNEKLFF
TRBJ1-2,NA,TRBD1,TRBV4-3,18,TGCGCCAGCAGCCAACCTGAAAATACAGGGGTGGGAGGCTATGGCTACACCTTC,CASSQPENTGVGGYGYTF
TRBJ1-2,NA,NA,TRBV6-4,15,TGTGCCAGCAGTGACTCGGGCAGGGCCTCCCATGGCTACACCTTC,CASSDSGRASHGYTF
TRBJ1-2,few,NA,TRBV29-1,12,TGCAGCGTTGAAGAGGAGTCCTATGGCTACACCTTC,CSVEEESYGYTF
TRBJ1-6,NA,NA,TRBV7-3,14,TGTGCCAGCAGCCCCGGACCAGGGAACGGACCCCTCCACTTT,CASSPGPGNGPLHF
TRBJ1-4,NA,NA,TRBV2,14,TGTGCCAGCAAAGAGGGGGTCAGGCATGAAAAACTGTTTTTT,CASKEGVRHEKLFF
TRBJ1-1,NA,TRBD1,TRBV6-4,11,TGTGCCAGCAGAGACAGGGGTGAAGCTTTCTTT,CASRDRGEAFF
TRBJ2-2,NA,NA,TRBV7-9,14,TGTGCCAGCAGCTTAAGAGGGGACACCGGGGAGCTGTTTTTT,CASSLRGDTGELFF
TRBJ2-3,NA,NA,TRBV6-1,16,TGTGCCAGCAGTGAAGCACAGGGAACTCGCACAGATACGCAGTATTTT,CASSEAQGTRTDTQYF
TRBJ2-3,NA,NA,TRBV11-2,14,TGTGCCAGCAGCTTGAACAGGGTTGGAGATACGCAGTATTTT,CASSLNRVGDTQYF
TRBJ1-3,NA,NA,TRBV15,17,TGTGCCACCAGCAGAACCGGGACATCCTACTCTGGAAACACCATATATTTT,CATSRTGTSYSGNTIYF
TRBJ1-3,few,NA,TRBV9,12,TGTGCCAGCAGCCGCGAAGGGAACACCATATATTTT,CASSREGNTIYF